A single sample is the source of the 19 T cell receptor beta chains below, sequenced in a study of blood T cell repertoires in COVID-19. Repertoires were generated with immunoSEQ multiplex PCR, while TCRdb's copy carries only in-frame clones and drops some. In the table there are about 270,000 clones, roughly 90% of which are singletons. The sequencing input was PBMCs or T cells enriched from blood (not recorded which). The receptors were sampled from a middle-aged woman with acute COVID-19.

Only a few counts were recorded for this clone. This sequence joins TRBV18 and TRBJ2-7; a weak D match, TRBD2 (6 bases). This CDR3 is 14 amino acids long. Trimming pared 3 bases from V and 3 bases from J, leaving 12 bases between. Germline V CDR1 and CDR2: KGHSH, LQKENI. CDR3: CASSPGRGIYEQYF. DNA for the CDR3: TGTGCCAGCTCACCGGGACGGGGGATCTACGAGCAGTACTTC.

The rearrangement links TRBV7-9 to TRBJ1-3, with a tentative D call TRBD1 (6 bases). The CDR3 has 15 residues. Trimming removed 6 bases at V and 2 bases at J, with 14 bases between. From germline, CDR1 is SEHNR and CDR2 FQNEAQ (reference sequence). Here the CDR3 reads CASSRDRIPGNTIYF. For the CDR3, the DNA is TGTGCCAGCAGTCGCGACAGGATCCCTGGAAACACCATATATTTT.

CDR3 bases: TGTGCCAGCAGTGCGATGTTGGGGGGAGGTAGGGGCTACACCTTC. Its translation is CASSAMLGGGRGYTF. The chain carries TRBV28 and TRBJ1-2; D may be TRBD1 (5 bases). CDR1 and CDR2 from the germline V gene are MDHEN and SYDVKM. The CDR3 contains 15 residues. The V end lost 5 bases, the J end lost 8 bases, and 21 bases lay between the germline ends.

The chain employs TRBV9 and TRBJ1-1, with 10 bases fitting TRBD1. Germline trimming cut 3 bases from V and 8 bases from J; bases unmatched to any gene: 7. The CDR3 runs to 14 residues. CDR1 and CDR2 from the germline V gene are SGDLS and YYNGEE. The CDR3: CASSGRQGASEAFF. Written as DNA, the CDR3 is TGTGCCAGCAGCGGAAGACAGGGGGCATCAGAAGCTTTCTTT.

The CDR3 is CASSLGGLGDTGELFF. For the CDR3, the DNA is TGTGCCAGCAGCTTAGGAGGTCTAGGTGACACCGGGGAGCTGTTTTTT. The rearrangement joins TRBV11-3 to TRBJ2-2, with D unresolved. The V and J ends lost 1 base and 3 bases respectively, with 12 bases between them. The CDR3 is 16 residues long. In germline, CDR1 is SGHNT, CDR2 YENEEA.

CDR3 region: CASSPSGANVLTF. The CDR3 DNA reads as TGTGCCAGCAGCCCGTCTGGGGCCAACGTCCTGACTTTC. The chain has TRBV7-8 and TRBJ2-6; D unclear. V was cut by 5 bases and J by 1 base, with 3 bases left in between. The CDR3 runs to 13 residues. Germline V lookup: CDR1 SGHVS, CDR2 FQNEAQ.

The rearrangement joins TRBV3-1 (or the pseudogene TRBV3-2) to TRBJ1-6; tentatively, D is TRBD1 (5 bases). Deletions cut 2 bases from V and 9 bases from J, with 8 bases between. This CDR3 comprises 13 residues. In germline, CDR1 is LGHDT, CDR2 YNNKEL (reference sequence). The CDR3 nucleotides read TGTGCCAGCAGCCAAAACGGGGGTTCACCCCTCCACTTT. Translating gives CASSQNGGSPLHF.

V usage is TRBV6-1 and J usage is TRBJ2-3; 12 bases map to TRBD1. The CDR3 is 17 residues long. CDR1 MNHNS and CDR2 SASEGT come from the germline V gene. The junction had 10 bases not matched to a gene; V was cut back by 3 bases and J by 6 bases. CDR3 nucleotide sequence: TGTGCCAGCAGTGACCGGGACAGGGGGCCTGTTGTCGATACGCAGTATTTT. This sequence encodes CASSDRDRGPVVDTQYF.

The V gene is TRBV3-1 (or the pseudogene TRBV3-2), the J gene TRBJ2-7, with D hard to call. The V end was cut by 4 bases, the J end by 0 bases, with 7 bases between. Germline V gives CDR1 LGHDT, CDR2 YNNKEL (reference sequence). There are 13 residues in the CDR3. DNA for the CDR3: TGTGCCAGCAGCCCGGGTTACTCCTACGAGCAGTACTTC. Residues: CASSPGYSYEQYF.

The rearrangement uses TRBV7-9 and TRBJ1-5; weak D call: TRBD1 (6 bases). CDR1 is SEHNR and CDR2 is FQNEAQ in the germline V gene (reference sequence). The CDR3 has 15 residues. V gave up 4 bases and J gave up 1 base, with 11 bases separating them. CDR3 sequence: CASSSGDASNQPQHF. CDR3 DNA sequence: TGTGCCAGCAGCTCAGGGGATGCAAGCAATCAGCCCCAGCATTTT.

This chain uses TRBV7-2 with TRBJ2-3; the D is unclear. Germline CDR1 and CDR2: SGHTA and FQGNSA. This CDR3 is 13 amino acids long. Trimming removed 3 bases from V and 9 bases from J, with 13 bases in between. In DNA, the CDR3 is TGTGCCAGCAGCTTGGGTCTAGAATCGACGCAGTATTTT. It encodes CASSLGLESTQYF.

J is TRBJ2-5 and V is TRBV30; a possible D gene is TRBD1 (5 bases). Trimming left V 3 bases short and J 2 bases short, with 16 bases between. Germline CDR1 GTSNPN, CDR2 SVGIG (reference sequence). The CDR3 extends over 15 amino acids. CDR3 nucleotides: TGTGCCTGGAGCCTGGGGCACCCGTCGCAAGAGACCCAGTACTTC. It is translated as CAWSLGHPSQETQYF.

The CDR3 protein is CATSDTERLAGEHNEQFF. In DNA form, the CDR3 reads TGTGCCACCAGTGATACGGAAAGACTAGCGGGAGAACACAATGAGCAGTTCTTC. The chain uses TRBV24-1 and TRBJ2-1; 12 bases line up with TRBD2. Germline V gene sequence: CDR1 KGHDR, CDR2 SFDVKD. Trimming at V came to 3 bases and at J to 5 bases, leaving 10 bases not matched to a gene. The CDR3 extends over 18 amino acids.

The chain couples TRBV7-9 to TRBJ2-3; D call uncertain. The CDR3 covers 15 residues. Germline V gene data show CDR1 as SEHNR and CDR2 as FQNEAQ (reference sequence). Trimming left V 5 bases short and J 0 bases short, with 12 bases between. The CDR3 region is CASSGEETSTDTQYF. CDR3 DNA: TGTGCCAGCAGCGGAGAGGAGACCAGCACAGATACGCAGTATTTT.

The genes are TRBV3-1 (or the pseudogene TRBV3-2) and TRBJ1-3; D is ambiguous. The CDR3 is 13 residues long. CDR1 and CDR2 from the germline V gene are LGHDT and YNNKEL (reference sequence). V lost 5 bases, J lost 0 bases, and 5 bases lay in between. CDR3 protein: CASSFSSGNTIYF. As DNA, the CDR3 is TGTGCCAGCAGCTTCAGCTCTGGAAACACCATATATTTT.

The V call is TRBV19, the J call TRBJ2-7; the match to TRBD1 covers 10 bases. The CDR3 sequence is 15 residues long. The V gene end was trimmed by 4 bases and the J gene end by 1 base; junction bases not matched to a gene: 4. Germline assignment: CDR1 LNHDA and CDR2 SQIVND (reference sequence). Here the CDR3 reads CASSKPGQGSYEQYF. CDR3 bases: TGTGCCAGTAGTAAACCGGGACAGGGGTCCTACGAGCAGTACTTC.

The chain joins TRBV19 to TRBJ1-2; the match to TRBD1 covers 8 bases. J was trimmed by 4 bases and V by 4 bases; bases with no gene match: 17. Germline lookup yields CDR1 LNHDA and CDR2 SQIVND (reference sequence). This CDR3 has 18 residues. This CDR3 reads CASSTRTGIGEVIYGYTF. CDR3 coding DNA: TGTGCCAGTAGTACCCGGACAGGGATTGGGGAGGTGATCTATGGCTACACCTTC.

The V and J genes are TRBV6-5 and TRBJ2-2; 12 positions match TRBD1. The V segment lost 6 bases and the J segment 7 bases; nucleotides outside the gene matches: 6. CDR1 MNHEY and CDR2 SVGAGI come from the germline V gene. The CDR3 is made up of 15 amino acids. In nucleotides, the CDR3 is TGTGCCAGCAGGAGGGACAGGGGGCGTAACGGGGAGCTGTTTTTT. Translating gives CASRRDRGRNGELFF.

V is TRBV28 and J is TRBJ1-1; 9 nucleotides agree with TRBD1. The ends lost 6 bases at V and 11 bases at J; junction bases unmatched: 7. CDR1 and CDR2 (germline): MDHEN, SYDVKM. There are 12 residues in the CDR3. CDR3: CASSDRGLPAFF. The CDR3 coding sequence is TGTGCCAGCAGCGACAGGGGGTTACCTGCTTTCTTT.